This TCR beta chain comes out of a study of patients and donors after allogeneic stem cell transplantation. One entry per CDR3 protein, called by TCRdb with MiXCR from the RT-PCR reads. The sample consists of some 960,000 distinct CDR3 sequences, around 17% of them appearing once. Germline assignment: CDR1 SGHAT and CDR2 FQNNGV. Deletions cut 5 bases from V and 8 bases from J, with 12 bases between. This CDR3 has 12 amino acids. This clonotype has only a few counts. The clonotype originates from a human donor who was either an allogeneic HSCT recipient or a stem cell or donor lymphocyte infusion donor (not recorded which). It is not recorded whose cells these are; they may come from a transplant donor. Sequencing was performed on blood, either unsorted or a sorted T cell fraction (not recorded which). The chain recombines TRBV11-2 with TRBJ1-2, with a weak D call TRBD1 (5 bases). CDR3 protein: CASSTTESGYTF. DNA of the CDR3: TGTGCCAGCAGCACGACAGAGAGCGGCTACACCTTC.